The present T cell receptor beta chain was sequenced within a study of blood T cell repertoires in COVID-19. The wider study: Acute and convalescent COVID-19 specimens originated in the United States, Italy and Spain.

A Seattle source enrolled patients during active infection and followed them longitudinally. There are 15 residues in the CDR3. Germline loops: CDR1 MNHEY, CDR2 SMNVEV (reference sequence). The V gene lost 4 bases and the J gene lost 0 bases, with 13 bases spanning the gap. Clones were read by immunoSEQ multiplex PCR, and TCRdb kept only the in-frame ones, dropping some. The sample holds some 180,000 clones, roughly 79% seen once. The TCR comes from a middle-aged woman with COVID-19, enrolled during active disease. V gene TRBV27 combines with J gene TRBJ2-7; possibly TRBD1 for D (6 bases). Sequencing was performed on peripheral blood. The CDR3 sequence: CASSYTPGHSYEQYF. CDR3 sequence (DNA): TGTGCCAGCAGTTATACACCGGGACACTCCTACGAGCAGTACTTC.